These T cell receptor beta chains were read from a single sample in a study of OX40 agonist ivuxolimab in advanced cancers. The method was immunoSEQ multiplex PCR; TCRdb's version includes in-frame clones alone and lacks a portion of them. The sample carries tens of thousands of clones, roughly 80% recorded once. The sequencing here drew on CD4+ or CD8+ T cells sorted from blood, taken in a trial of the OX40 agonist ivuxolimab. These TCRs come from an adult with an advanced solid tumor such as melanoma, head and neck, liver or kidney cancer. CDR3s include the opening cysteine and the closing phenylalanine or tryptophan. A D gene is named only where the DNA matches it firmly. Where a row states a size, it is once, few, many or the class of an expanded clone; other rows omit it.

D gene: TRBD1
J gene: TRBJ2-5
V gene: TRBV11-3
clone size: NA
CDR3 protein: CASSQGQGLETQYF
CDR3 DNA: TGTGCCAGCAGCCAGGGACAGGGCTTAGAGACCCAGTACTTC

D gene: NA
J gene: TRBJ2-5
V gene: TRBV11-3
clone size: NA
CDR3 protein: CASSFPNSGHQETQYF
CDR3 DNA: TGTGCCAGCAGCTTCCCAAACAGCGGACACCAAGAGACCCAGTACTTC

D gene: NA
J gene: TRBJ1-5
V gene: TRBV19
clone size: NA
CDR3 protein: CASSPWDGNQPQHF
CDR3 DNA: TGTGCCAGTAGTCCTTGGGACGGGAATCAGCCCCAGCATTTT

D gene: NA
J gene: TRBJ2-7
V gene: TRBV14
clone size: NA
CDR3 protein: CASSGGPKTVSSYEQYF
CDR3 DNA: TGTGCCAGCAGCGGGGGGCCCAAGACAGTCTCCAGCTACGAGCAGTACTTC

D gene: NA
J gene: TRBJ1-1
V gene: TRBV28
clone size: NA
CDR3 protein: CASSYAGNTEAFF
CDR3 DNA: TGTGCCAGCAGTTACGCCGGGAACACTGAAGCTTTCTTT

D gene: TRBD2
J gene: TRBJ2-3
V gene: TRBV7-3
clone size: NA
CDR3 protein: CASSRNPAGGTDTQYF
CDR3 DNA: TGTGCCAGCAGTCGAAATCCAGCGGGGGGCACAGATACGCAGTATTTT

D gene: TRBD2
J gene: TRBJ2-3
V gene: TRBV14
clone size: NA
CDR3 protein: CASSPRGGTAGVGDTQYF
CDR3 DNA: TGTGCCAGCAGCCCCAGAGGAGGTACAGCGGGGGTTGGAGATACGCAGTATTTT

D gene: NA
J gene: TRBJ2-3
V gene: TRBV7-2
clone size: NA
CDR3 protein: CASSFQAGNTDTQYF
CDR3 DNA: TGTGCCAGCAGCTTTCAGGCGGGGAACACAGATACGCAGTATTTT

D gene: TRBD1
J gene: TRBJ2-2
V gene: TRBV6-5
clone size: NA
CDR3 protein: CASSRTGDTGELFF
CDR3 DNA: TGTGCCAGCAGCCGGACAGGGGACACCGGGGAGCTGTTTTTT

D gene: NA
J gene: TRBJ1-4
V gene: TRBV18
clone size: few
CDR3 protein: CASSPLGGAGFSEKLFF
CDR3 DNA: TGTGCCAGCTCACCACTCGGGGGCGCAGGGTTCAGCGAAAAACTGTTTTTT

D gene: TRBD2
J gene: TRBJ2-1
V gene: TRBV2
clone size: NA
CDR3 protein: CASSRYTSDDEQFF
CDR3 DNA: TGTGCCAGCAGTCGTTATACTAGCGACGATGAGCAGTTCTTC

D gene: TRBD1
J gene: TRBJ1-2
V gene: TRBV18
clone size: NA
CDR3 protein: CASSPPGQGPNYGYTF
CDR3 DNA: TGTGCCAGCTCACCACCGGGACAGGGACCCAACTATGGCTACACCTTC

D gene: NA
J gene: TRBJ1-2
V gene: TRBV5-1
clone size: NA
CDR3 protein: CASSSGGHTNPTFYGYTF
CDR3 DNA: TGCGCCAGCAGCTCGGGGGGACACACTAACCCTACCTTCTATGGCTACACCTTC

D gene: TRBD1
J gene: TRBJ1-5
V gene: TRBV7-3
clone size: NA
CDR3 protein: CASSPPGQGYQPQHF
CDR3 DNA: TGTGCCAGCAGCCCCCCGGGACAGGGCTACCAGCCCCAGCATTTT

D gene: TRBD1
J gene: TRBJ2-2
V gene: TRBV9
clone size: NA
CDR3 protein: CASGRQGANTGELFF
CDR3 DNA: TGTGCCAGCGGACGACAGGGGGCAAACACCGGGGAGCTGTTTTTT

D gene: NA
J gene: TRBJ2-3
V gene: TRBV6-1
clone size: NA
CDR3 protein: CASSEVGRGGSYF
CDR3 DNA: TGTGCCAGCAGTGAAGTGGGCAGGGGCGGTTCGTATTTT

D gene: NA
J gene: TRBJ1-2
V gene: TRBV4-1
clone size: NA
CDR3 protein: CASSQPGEGLGYGYTF
CDR3 DNA: TGCGCCAGCAGCCAACCGGGAGAGGGTTTGGGCTATGGCTACACCTTC

D gene: NA
J gene: TRBJ1-6
V gene: TRBV2
clone size: NA
CDR3 protein: CASTRDISPLHF
CDR3 DNA: TGTGCCAGCACCCGGGACATCTCACCCCTCCACTTT

D gene: NA
J gene: TRBJ2-4
V gene: TRBV7-2
clone size: NA
CDR3 protein: CASSLVGADPLAKNIQYF
CDR3 DNA: TGTGCCAGCAGCTTAGTTGGGGCAGATCCCTTAGCCAAAAACATTCAGTACTTC

D gene: TRBD2
J gene: TRBJ2-1
V gene: TRBV2
clone size: NA
CDR3 protein: CASSGWTSGGSSYNEQFF
CDR3 DNA: TGTGCCAGCAGTGGATGGACTAGCGGGGGCAGCTCCTACAATGAGCAGTTCTTC

D gene: NA
J gene: TRBJ2-3
V gene: TRBV27
clone size: once
CDR3 protein: CASREWGERTDTQYF
CDR3 DNA: TGTGCCAGCAGGGAATGGGGTGAGAGAACAGATACGCAGTATTTT

D gene: TRBD1
J gene: TRBJ1-1
V gene: TRBV28
clone size: NA
CDR3 protein: CASSFLGGRRAEAFF
CDR3 DNA: TGTGCCAGCAGTTTTTTAGGGGGCCGTCGCGCTGAAGCTTTCTTT

D gene: NA
J gene: TRBJ2-2
V gene: TRBV5-8
clone size: NA
CDR3 protein: CASSPRWAGHSTGELFF
CDR3 DNA: TGCGCCAGCAGCCCGAGGTGGGCGGGGCACTCTACCGGGGAGCTGTTTTTT

D gene: NA
J gene: TRBJ2-3
V gene: TRBV27
clone size: NA
CDR3 protein: CASTLGRDGPQYF
CDR3 DNA: TGTGCCAGCACCCTAGGACGGGATGGTCCGCAGTATTTT

D gene: TRBD2
J gene: TRBJ2-5
V gene: TRBV7-9
clone size: NA
CDR3 protein: CASSLVSAGEETQYF
CDR3 DNA: TGTGCCAGCAGCTTAGTCTCGGCGGGGGAAGAGACCCAGTACTTC

D gene: TRBD2
J gene: TRBJ2-5
V gene: TRBV7-8
clone size: NA
CDR3 protein: CASSLGGKTQYF
CDR3 DNA: TGTGCCAGCAGCTTGGGGGGGAAGACCCAGTACTTC

D gene: NA
J gene: TRBJ1-6
V gene: TRBV6-6
clone size: NA
CDR3 protein: CASRPSGLGSPLHF
CDR3 DNA: TGTGCCAGCAGGCCCTCGGGGTTAGGGTCACCCCTCCACTTT

D gene: NA
J gene: TRBJ2-1
V gene: TRBV7-3
clone size: few
CDR3 protein: CASSLASDSEQFF
CDR3 DNA: TGTGCCAGCAGCTTAGCGTCAGATAGTGAGCAGTTCTTC

D gene: NA
J gene: TRBJ2-2
V gene: TRBV2
clone size: few
CDR3 protein: CASSRLQTNTGELFF
CDR3 DNA: TGTGCCAGCAGTCGACTGCAAACGAACACCGGGGAGCTGTTTTTT

D gene: NA
J gene: TRBJ2-7
V gene: TRBV5-1
clone size: NA
CDR3 protein: CASSLAGIYEQYF
CDR3 DNA: TGCGCCAGCAGCTTGGCCGGTATCTACGAGCAGTACTTC

D gene: NA
J gene: TRBJ2-5
V gene: TRBV6-1
clone size: NA
CDR3 protein: CASARKDQETQYF
CDR3 DNA: TGTGCCAGCGCGAGGAAAGATCAGGAGACCCAGTACTTC

D gene: NA
J gene: TRBJ1-2
V gene: TRBV28
clone size: NA
CDR3 protein: CAIHRQPTGYTF
CDR3 DNA: TGTGCCATCCATCGACAGCCCACTGGCTACACCTTC

D gene: NA
J gene: TRBJ2-5
V gene: TRBV11-3
clone size: NA
CDR3 protein: CASSLSRETQYF
CDR3 DNA: TGTGCCAGCAGCTTGTCCCGAGAGACCCAGTACTTC

D gene: NA
J gene: TRBJ1-2
V gene: TRBV4-2
clone size: NA
CDR3 protein: CASSQDITGRVVYGYTF
CDR3 DNA: TGTGCCAGCAGCCAAGATATAACAGGGAGAGTTGTCTATGGCTACACCTTC

D gene: TRBD1
J gene: TRBJ1-4
V gene: TRBV6-5
clone size: once
CDR3 protein: CASSNRGRYEKLFF
CDR3 DNA: TGTGCCAGCAGTAACAGGGGTCGATATGAAAAACTGTTTTTT

D gene: NA
J gene: TRBJ2-3
V gene: TRBV4-1
clone size: NA
CDR3 protein: CASRGVRGTDTQYF
CDR3 DNA: TGCGCCAGCAGAGGAGTCCGGGGCACAGATACGCAGTATTTT

D gene: NA
J gene: TRBJ1-2
V gene: TRBV4-2
clone size: NA
CDR3 protein: CASSQELGIYGYTF
CDR3 DNA: TGTGCCAGCAGCCAAGAGCTAGGGATCTATGGCTACACCTTC

D gene: TRBD1
J gene: TRBJ2-3
V gene: TRBV5-6
clone size: NA
CDR3 protein: CASSLGWRRGLSDTQYF
CDR3 DNA: TGTGCCAGCAGCTTGGGGTGGCGCAGGGGGTTATCTGATACGCAGTATTTT

D gene: TRBD1
J gene: TRBJ1-4
V gene: TRBV18
clone size: NA
CDR3 protein: CASSPPGQGGEKLFF
CDR3 DNA: TGTGCCAGCTCACCCCCGGGGCAGGGGGGTGAAAAACTGTTTTTT

D gene: NA
J gene: TRBJ2-7
V gene: TRBV11-3
clone size: NA
CDR3 protein: CASSGRLIYEQYF
CDR3 DNA: TGTGCCAGCAGCGGCCGACTGATCTACGAGCAGTACTTC

D gene: TRBD1
J gene: TRBJ1-6
V gene: TRBV27
clone size: medium-sized
CDR3 protein: CASSFRTGAVSPLHF
CDR3 DNA: TGTGCCAGCAGTTTCAGGACAGGAGCGGTTTCACCCCTCCACTTT

D gene: NA
J gene: TRBJ1-6
V gene: TRBV30
clone size: NA
CDR3 protein: CAWSVPGGRSPLHF
CDR3 DNA: TGTGCCTGGAGTGTACCGGGGGGACGGTCACCCCTCCACTTT

D gene: TRBD1
J gene: TRBJ2-7
V gene: TRBV28
clone size: NA
CDR3 protein: CAITRQGLEQYF
CDR3 DNA: TGTGCCATCACACGACAGGGGTTGGAGCAGTACTTC

D gene: NA
J gene: TRBJ1-5
V gene: TRBV7-2
clone size: NA
CDR3 protein: CASSSAGQPQHF
CDR3 DNA: TGTGCCAGCAGCTCCGCTGGGCAGCCCCAGCATTTT

D gene: NA
J gene: TRBJ2-3
V gene: TRBV6-5
clone size: once
CDR3 protein: CASKGQGTDTQYF
CDR3 DNA: TGTGCCAGCAAGGGGCAGGGCACAGATACGCAGTATTTT

D gene: TRBD1
J gene: TRBJ1-2
V gene: TRBV18
clone size: NA
CDR3 protein: CASSPRDSDGYTF
CDR3 DNA: TGTGCCAGCTCACCACGGGACAGCGATGGCTACACCTTC

D gene: TRBD1
J gene: TRBJ1-6
V gene: TRBV2
clone size: few
CDR3 protein: CASSGTGDNSPLHF
CDR3 DNA: TGTGCCAGCAGTGGGACAGGGGATAATTCACCCCTCCACTTT

D gene: NA
J gene: TRBJ2-4
V gene: TRBV28
clone size: NA
CDR3 protein: CASSLNRPEGGIQYF
CDR3 DNA: TGTGCCAGCAGTTTAAACCGCCCGGAGGGAGGCATTCAGTACTTC

D gene: NA
J gene: TRBJ1-1
V gene: TRBV2
clone size: NA
CDR3 protein: CASAGSPKVNTEAFF
CDR3 DNA: TGTGCCAGCGCTGGATCCCCGAAAGTGAACACTGAAGCTTTCTTT